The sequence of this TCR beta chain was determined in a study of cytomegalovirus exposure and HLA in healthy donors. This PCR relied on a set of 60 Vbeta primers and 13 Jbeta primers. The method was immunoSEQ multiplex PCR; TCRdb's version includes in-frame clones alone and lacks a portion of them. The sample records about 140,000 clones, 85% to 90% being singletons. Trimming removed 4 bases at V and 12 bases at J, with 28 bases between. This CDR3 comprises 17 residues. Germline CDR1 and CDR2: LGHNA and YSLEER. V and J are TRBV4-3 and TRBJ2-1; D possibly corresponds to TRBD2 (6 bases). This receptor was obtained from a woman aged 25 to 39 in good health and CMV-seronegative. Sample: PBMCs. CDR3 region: CASSPSSSGVTAGWQFF. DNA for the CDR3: TGCGCCAGCAGCCCATCCTCATCGGGGGTCACAGCCGGGTGGCAGTTCTTC.